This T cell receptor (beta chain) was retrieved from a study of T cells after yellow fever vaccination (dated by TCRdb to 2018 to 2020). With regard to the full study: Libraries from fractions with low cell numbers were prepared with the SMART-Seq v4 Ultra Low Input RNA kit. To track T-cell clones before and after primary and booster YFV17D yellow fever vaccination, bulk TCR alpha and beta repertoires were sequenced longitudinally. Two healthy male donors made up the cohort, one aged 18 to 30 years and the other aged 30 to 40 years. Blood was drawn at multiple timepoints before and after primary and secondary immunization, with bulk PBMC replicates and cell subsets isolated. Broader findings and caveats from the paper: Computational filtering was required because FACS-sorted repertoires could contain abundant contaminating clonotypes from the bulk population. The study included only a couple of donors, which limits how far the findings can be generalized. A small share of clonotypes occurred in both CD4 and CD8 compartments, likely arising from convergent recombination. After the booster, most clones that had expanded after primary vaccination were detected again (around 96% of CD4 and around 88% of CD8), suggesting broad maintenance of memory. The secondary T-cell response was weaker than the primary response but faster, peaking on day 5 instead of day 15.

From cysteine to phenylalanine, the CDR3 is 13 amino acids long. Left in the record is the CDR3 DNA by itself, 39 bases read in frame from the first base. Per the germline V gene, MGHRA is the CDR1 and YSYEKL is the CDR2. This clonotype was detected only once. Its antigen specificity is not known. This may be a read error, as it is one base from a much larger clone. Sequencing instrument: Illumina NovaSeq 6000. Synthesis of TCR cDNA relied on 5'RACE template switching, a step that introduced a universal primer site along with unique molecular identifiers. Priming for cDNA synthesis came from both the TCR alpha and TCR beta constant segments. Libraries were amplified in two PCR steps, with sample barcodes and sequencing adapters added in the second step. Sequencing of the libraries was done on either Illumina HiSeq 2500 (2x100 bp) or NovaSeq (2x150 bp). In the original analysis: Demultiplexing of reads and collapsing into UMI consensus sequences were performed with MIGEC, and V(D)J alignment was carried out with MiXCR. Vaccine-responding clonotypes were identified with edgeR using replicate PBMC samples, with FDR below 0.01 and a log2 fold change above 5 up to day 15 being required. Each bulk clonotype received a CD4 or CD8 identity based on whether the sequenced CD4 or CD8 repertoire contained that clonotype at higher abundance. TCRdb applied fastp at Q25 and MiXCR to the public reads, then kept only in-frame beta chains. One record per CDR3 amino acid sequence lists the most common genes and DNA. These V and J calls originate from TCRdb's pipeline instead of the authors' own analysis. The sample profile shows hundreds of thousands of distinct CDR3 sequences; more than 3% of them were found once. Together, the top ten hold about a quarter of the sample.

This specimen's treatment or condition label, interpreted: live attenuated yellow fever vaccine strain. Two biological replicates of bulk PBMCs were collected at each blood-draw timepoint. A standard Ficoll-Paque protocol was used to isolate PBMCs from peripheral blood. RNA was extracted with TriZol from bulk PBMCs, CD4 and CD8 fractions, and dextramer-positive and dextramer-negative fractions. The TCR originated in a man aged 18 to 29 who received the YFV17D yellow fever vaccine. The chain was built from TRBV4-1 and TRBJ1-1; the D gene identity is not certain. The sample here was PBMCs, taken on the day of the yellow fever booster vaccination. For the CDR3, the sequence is CASSQRWNTVAFF. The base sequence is TGCGCCAGCAGCCAACGATGGAACACTGTAGCTTTCTTT.